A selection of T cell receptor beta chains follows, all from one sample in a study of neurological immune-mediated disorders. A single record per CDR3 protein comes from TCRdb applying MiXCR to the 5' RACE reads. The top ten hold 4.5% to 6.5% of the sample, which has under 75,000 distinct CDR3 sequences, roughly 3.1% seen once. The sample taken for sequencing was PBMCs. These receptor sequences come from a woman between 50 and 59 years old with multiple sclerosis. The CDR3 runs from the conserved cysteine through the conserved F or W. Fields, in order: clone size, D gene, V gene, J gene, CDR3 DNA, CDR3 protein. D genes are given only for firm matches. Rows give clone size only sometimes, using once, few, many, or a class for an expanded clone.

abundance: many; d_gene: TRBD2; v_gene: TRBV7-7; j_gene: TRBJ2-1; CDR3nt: TGTGCCAGCAGTCCGACTACTAGCGGGAAGTGGAATGAGCAGTTCTTC; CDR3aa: CASSPTTSGKWNEQFF
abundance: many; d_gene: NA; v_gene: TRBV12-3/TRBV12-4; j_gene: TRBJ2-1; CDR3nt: TGTGCCAGCAGTCCCCTGTCGAATGAGCAGTTCTTC; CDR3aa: CASSPLSNEQFF
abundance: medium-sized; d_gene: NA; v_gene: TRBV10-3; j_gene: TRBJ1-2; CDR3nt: TGTGCCATCAGTGAGACGCTTGGGGCAGGCCTCTATGGCTACACCTTC; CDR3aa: CAISETLGAGLYGYTF
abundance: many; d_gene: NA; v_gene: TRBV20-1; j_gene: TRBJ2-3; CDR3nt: TGCAGTGCTCCCAGGGTACTAAGCACAGATACGCAGTATTTT; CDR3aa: CSAPRVLSTDTQYF
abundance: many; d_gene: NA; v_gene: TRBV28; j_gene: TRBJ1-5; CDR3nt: TGTGCCAGCAGTCCCCGGTCGAGATTAAGCAATCAGCCCCAGCATTTT; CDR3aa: CASSPRSRLSNQPQHF
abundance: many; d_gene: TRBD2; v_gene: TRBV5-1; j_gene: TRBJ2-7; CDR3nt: TGCGCCAGCAGCTCCTCTCTCGGCGGGGGGATACCATACGAGCAGTACTTC; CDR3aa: CASSSSLGGGIPYEQYF
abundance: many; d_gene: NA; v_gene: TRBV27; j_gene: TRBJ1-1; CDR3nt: TGTGCCAGCAGTTTAATGCCCGTGAGGGGGACTTTGAACACTGAAGCTTTCTTT; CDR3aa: CASSLMPVRGTLNTEAFF
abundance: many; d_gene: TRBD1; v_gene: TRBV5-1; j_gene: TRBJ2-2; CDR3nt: TGCGCCAGCAGCCTCCAACCGGGACAGGACACCGGGGAGCTGTTTTTT; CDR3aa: CASSLQPGQDTGELFF
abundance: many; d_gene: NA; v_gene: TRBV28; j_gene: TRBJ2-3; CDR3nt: TGTGCCAGCAGCACAACCTCCCACTGGGGAGATACGCAGTATTTT; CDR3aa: CASSTTSHWGDTQYF
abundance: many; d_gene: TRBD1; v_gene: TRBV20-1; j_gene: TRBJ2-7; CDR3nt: TGCAGTGCTAAAGGAAGGGAACCGGGACAGCTATACGAGCAGTACTTC; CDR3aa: CSAKGREPGQLYEQYF
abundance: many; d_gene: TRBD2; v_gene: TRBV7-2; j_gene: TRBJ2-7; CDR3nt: TGTGCCAGCAGGGGTCCGGCCGGGGGGGGAGGGCGGTACGAGCAGTACTTC; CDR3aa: CASRGPAGGGGRYEQYF
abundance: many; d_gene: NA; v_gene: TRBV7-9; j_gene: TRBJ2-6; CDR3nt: TGTGCCAGCGGGCCCTCGGGCTCAGGGGCCAACGTCCTGACTTTC; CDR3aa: CASGPSGSGANVLTF
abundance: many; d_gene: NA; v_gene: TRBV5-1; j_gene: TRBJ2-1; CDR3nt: TGCGCCAGCAGCTCGAACATCGGAGGGAACAATGAGCAGTTCTTC; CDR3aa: CASSSNIGGNNEQFF
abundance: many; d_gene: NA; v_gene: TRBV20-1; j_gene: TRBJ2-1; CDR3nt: TGCAGTGCTAGAGACGACCTATACAATGAGCAGTTCTTC; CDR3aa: CSARDDLYNEQFF
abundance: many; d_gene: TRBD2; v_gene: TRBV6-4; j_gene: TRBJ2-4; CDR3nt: TGTGCCAGCAGTGACTCCCTAGCGGGAGGGCAGGAAAACATTCAGTACTTC; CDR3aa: CASSDSLAGGQENIQYF
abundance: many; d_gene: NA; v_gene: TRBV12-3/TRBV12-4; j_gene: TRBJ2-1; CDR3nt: TGTGCCAGCAAGGGGCGCGAAGTAGGGCAGTTCTTC; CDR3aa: CASKGREVGQFF
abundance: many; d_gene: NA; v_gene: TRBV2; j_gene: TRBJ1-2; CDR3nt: TGTGCCAGCATCCAGGGGTCGGGGAACTATGGCTACACCTTC; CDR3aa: CASIQGSGNYGYTF
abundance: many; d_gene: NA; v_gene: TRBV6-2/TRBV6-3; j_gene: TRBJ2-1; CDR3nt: TGTGCCAGCAGTCAGGGTTTCGGCAACTCCTACAATGAGCAGTTCTTC; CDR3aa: CASSQGFGNSYNEQFF
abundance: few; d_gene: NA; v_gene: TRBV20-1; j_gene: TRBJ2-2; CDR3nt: TGCAGTGCTCCCCCGGGTGGCAGGATGGTCGGGGAGCTGTTTTTT; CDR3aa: CSAPPGGRMVGELFF
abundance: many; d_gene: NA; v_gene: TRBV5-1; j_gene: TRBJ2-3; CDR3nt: TGCGCCAGCATGGGCACAGATACGCAGTATTTT; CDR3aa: CASMGTDTQYF
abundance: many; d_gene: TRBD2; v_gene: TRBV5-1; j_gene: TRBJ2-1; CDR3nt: TGCGCCAGCAGCTTGGAGCCGACTAGCGGAAATGAGCAGTTCTTC; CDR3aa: CASSLEPTSGNEQFF
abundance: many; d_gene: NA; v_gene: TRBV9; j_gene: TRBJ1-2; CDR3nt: TGTGCCAGCAGCGTAGGAGATAGCGGCTATGGCTACACCTTC; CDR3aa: CASSVGDSGYGYTF
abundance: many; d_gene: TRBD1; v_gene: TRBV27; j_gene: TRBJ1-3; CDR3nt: TGTGCCAGCAGTGCTCGGACAGGGTTGGGAAACACCATATATTTT; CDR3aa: CASSARTGLGNTIYF
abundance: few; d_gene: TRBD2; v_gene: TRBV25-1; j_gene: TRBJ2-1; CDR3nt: TGTGCCAGCAGTGGATGGGAGGGAGTTTCGTACAATGAGCAGTTCTTC; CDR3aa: CASSGWEGVSYNEQFF
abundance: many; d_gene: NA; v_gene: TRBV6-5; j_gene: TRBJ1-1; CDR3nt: TGTGCCAGCAGTTACGCGCCCTGGAGGGCCCGGAACACTGAAGCTTTCTTT; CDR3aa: CASSYAPWRARNTEAFF
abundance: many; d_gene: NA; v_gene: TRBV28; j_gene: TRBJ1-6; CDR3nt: TGTGCCAGCAGTTCCCCCGTGACCTTAGGGGGTTCACCCCTCCACTTT; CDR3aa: CASSSPVTLGGSPLHF
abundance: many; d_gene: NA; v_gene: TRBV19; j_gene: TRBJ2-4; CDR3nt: TGTGCCAGTAAGAACAGGGCCAAAAACATTCAGTACTTC; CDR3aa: CASKNRAKNIQYF
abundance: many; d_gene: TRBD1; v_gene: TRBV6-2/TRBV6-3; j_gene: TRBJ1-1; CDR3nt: TGTGCCAGCAGTTCGACAGGGGGGAACACTGAAGCTTTCTTT; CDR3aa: CASSSTGGNTEAFF
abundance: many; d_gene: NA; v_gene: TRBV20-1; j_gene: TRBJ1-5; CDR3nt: TGCAGTGCTAGAGACGGCAGGGGCCGGTGGAATCAGCCCCAGCATTTT; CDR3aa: CSARDGRGRWNQPQHF
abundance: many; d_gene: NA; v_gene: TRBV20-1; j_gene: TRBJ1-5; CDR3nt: TGCAGTGCTGAGCGGGGACCCAATCAGCCCCAGCATTTT; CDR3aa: CSAERGPNQPQHF
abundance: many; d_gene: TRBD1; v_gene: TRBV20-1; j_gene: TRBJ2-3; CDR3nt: TGCAGTGCTGCCTTCCGGGACAGGGAAGAAGATACGCAGTATTTT; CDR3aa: CSAAFRDREEDTQYF
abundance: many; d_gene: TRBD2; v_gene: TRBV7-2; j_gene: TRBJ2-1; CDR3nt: TGTGCCAGCTTACGGCGGGAGTCGCACAATGAGCAGTTCTTC; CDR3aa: CASLRRESHNEQFF
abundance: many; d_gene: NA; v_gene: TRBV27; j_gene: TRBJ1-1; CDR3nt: TGTGCCAGCAGTTGGGGCCGAGGAACTGAAGCTTTCTTT; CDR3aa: CASSWGRGTEAFF
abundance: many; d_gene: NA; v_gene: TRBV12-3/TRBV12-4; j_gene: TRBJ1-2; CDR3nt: TGTGCCAGCAGTTTTGCCGGTGGCTACACCTTC; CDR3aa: CASSFAGGYTF
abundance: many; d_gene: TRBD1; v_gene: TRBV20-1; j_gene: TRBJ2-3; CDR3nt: TGCAGTGCTAGAGAGGGGACAGCCACAGATACGCAGTATTTT; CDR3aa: CSAREGTATDTQYF
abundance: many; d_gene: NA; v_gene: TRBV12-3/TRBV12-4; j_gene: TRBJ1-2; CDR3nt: TGTGCCAGCAGTCAGGGTTATGGCTACACCTTC; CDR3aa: CASSQGYGYTF
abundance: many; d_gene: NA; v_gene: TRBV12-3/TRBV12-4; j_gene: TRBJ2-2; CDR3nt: TGTGCCAGCAGAAAACCCTTCCCCGGGGAGCTGTTTTTT; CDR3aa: CASRKPFPGELFF
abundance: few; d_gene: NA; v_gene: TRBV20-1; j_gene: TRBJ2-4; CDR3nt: TGCAGTGCTAGAGATGGCCCCAAAAAAATTCAGTACTTC; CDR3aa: CSARDGPKKIQYF
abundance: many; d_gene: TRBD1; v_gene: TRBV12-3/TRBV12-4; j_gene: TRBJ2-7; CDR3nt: TGTGCCAGCAGTTTAGCCGGGACAGGGGTCTACGAGCAGTACTTC; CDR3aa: CASSLAGTGVYEQYF
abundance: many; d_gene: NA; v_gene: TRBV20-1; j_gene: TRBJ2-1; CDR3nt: TGCAGTGCTCTTCCCCTTGATTACAATGAGCAGTTCTTC; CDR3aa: CSALPLDYNEQFF
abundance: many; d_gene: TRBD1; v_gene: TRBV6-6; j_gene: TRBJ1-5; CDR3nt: TGTGCCAGCAGTTACCCCGACAGGGAAAAACAGCATTTT; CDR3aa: CASSYPDREKQHF
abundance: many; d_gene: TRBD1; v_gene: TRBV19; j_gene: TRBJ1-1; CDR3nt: TGTGCTACAGGGGACCAAGGTAAAATGAACACTGAAGCTTTCTTT; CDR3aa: CATGDQGKMNTEAFF
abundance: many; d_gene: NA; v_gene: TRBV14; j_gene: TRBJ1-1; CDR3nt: TGTGCCAGCAGCCTCCGAGACTACCGAGGGGGAGCTGAAGCTTTCTTT; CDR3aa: CASSLRDYRGGAEAFF
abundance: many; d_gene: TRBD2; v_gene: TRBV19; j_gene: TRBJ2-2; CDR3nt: TGTGCCAGTACCGACTACAGAGGGAGGGCCAAGACCGGGGAGCTGTTTTTT; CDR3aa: CASTDYRGRAKTGELFF
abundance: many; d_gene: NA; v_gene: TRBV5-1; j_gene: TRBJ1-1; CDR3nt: TGCGCCAGCAGCTTGGTTCCTAATCTGAAGAACACTGAAGCTTTCTTT; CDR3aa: CASSLVPNLKNTEAFF
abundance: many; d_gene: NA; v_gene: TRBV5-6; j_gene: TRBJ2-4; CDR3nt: TGTGCCAGCAGCTTGGTGGGGGACAAAAACATTCAGTACTTC; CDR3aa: CASSLVGDKNIQYF
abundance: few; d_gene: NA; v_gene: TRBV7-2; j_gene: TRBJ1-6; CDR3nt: TGTGCCAGCAGCTTCAGACAGGAGGGTTCAACCCTCAACTTT; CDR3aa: CASSFRQEGSTLNF
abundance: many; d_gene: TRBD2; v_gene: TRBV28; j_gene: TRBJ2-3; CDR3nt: TGTGCCAGCAGTTTCGGGGGGAGCACAGATACGCAGTATTTT; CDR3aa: CASSFGGSTDTQYF
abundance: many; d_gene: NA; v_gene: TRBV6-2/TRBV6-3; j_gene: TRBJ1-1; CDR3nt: TGTGCCAGCAGGCCAAGGGGATTCATGAACACTGAAGCTTTCTTT; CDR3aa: CASRPRGFMNTEAFF
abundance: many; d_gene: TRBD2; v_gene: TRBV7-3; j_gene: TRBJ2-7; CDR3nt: TGTGCCAGCAGCTTAACCGCCCCGGGAGGCGAGCAGTACTTC; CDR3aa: CASSLTAPGGEQYF
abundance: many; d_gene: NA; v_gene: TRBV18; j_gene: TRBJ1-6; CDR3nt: TGTGCCAGCTCACTCTCCATGGACATTTCGTCCTTGAGCTCCTATAATTCACCCCTCCACTTT; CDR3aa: CASSLSMDISSLSSYNSPLHF
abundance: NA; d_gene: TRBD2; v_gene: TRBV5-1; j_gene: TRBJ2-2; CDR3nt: TGCGCCAGCGCCTGGACTAGCGGGAGAAAAACCGGGGAGCTGTTTTTT; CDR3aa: CASAWTSGRKTGELFF
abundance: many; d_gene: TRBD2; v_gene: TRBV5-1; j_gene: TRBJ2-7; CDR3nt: TGCGCCAGCAGCTTGAGTAGTGGGAGGGTTTACGAGCAGTACTTC; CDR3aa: CASSLSSGRVYEQYF
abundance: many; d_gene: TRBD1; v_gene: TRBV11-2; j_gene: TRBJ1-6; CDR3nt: TGTGCCAGCAGCCTGGACAGGGCTCTCTATAATTCACCCCTCCACTTT; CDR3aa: CASSLDRALYNSPLHF
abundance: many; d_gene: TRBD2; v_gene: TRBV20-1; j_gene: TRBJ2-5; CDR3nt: TGCAGTGCGCACGATCCGACTAGCGGGGGGGCCGTGGGAGAGACCCAGTACTTC; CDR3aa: CSAHDPTSGGAVGETQYF
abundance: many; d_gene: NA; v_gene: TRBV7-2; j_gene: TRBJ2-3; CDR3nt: TGTGCCAGCAGCACAACCCGATCAGCGGAATCGAACACAGATACGCAGTATTTT; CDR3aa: CASSTTRSAESNTDTQYF
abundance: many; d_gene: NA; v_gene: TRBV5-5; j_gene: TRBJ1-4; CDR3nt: TGTGCCAGCAGCTTGACAACAGGAGATAATGAAAAACTGTTTTTT; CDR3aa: CASSLTTGDNEKLFF